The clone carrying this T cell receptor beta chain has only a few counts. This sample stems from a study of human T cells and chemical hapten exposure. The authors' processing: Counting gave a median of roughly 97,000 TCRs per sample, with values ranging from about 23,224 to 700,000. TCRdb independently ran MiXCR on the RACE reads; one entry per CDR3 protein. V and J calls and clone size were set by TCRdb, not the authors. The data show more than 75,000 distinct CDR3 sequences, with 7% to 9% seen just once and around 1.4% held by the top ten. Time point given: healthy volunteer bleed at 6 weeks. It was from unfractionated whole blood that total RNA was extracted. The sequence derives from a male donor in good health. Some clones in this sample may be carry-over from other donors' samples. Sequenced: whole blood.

The CDR3: CASTPKSGIPNYGYTF. CDR3 in DNA: TGTGCCAGCACTCCGAAGTCTGGGATACCTAACTATGGCTACACCTTC. V and J are TRBV6-5 and TRBJ1-2; unclear D gene. This CDR3 contains 16 residues. V shed 7 bases and J shed 0 bases, with 18 bases lying between them. CDR1 and CDR2 from the germline V gene are MNHEY and SVGAGI.